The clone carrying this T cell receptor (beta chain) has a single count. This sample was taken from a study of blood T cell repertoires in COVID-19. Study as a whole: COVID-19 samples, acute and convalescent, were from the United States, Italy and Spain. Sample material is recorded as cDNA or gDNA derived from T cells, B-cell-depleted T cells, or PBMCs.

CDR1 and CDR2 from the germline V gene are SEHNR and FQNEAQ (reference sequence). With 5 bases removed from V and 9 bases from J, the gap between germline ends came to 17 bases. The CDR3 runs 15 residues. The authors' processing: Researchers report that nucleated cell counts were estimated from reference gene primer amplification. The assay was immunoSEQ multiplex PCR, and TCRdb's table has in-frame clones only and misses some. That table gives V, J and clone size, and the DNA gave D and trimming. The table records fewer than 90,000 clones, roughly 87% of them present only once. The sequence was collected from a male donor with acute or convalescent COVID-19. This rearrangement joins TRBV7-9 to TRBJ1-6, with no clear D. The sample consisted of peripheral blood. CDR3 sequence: CASSPDVNRGSPLHF. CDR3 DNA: TGTGCCAGCAGCCCGGACGTAAACCGGGGTTCACCCCTCCACTTT.